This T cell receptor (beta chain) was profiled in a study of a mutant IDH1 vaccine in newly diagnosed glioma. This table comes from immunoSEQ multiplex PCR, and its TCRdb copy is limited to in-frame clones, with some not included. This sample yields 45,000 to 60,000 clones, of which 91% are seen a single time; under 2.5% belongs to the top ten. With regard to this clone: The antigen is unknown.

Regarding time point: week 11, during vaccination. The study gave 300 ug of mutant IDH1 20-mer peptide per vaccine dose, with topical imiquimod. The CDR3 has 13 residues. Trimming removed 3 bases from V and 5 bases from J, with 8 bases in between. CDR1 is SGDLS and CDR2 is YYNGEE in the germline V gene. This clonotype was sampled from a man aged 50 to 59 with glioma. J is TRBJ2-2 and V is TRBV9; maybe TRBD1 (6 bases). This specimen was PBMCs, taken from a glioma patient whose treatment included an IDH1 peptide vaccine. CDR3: CASSAQGTGELFF. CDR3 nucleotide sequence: TGTGCCAGCAGCGCGCAGGGGACCGGGGAGCTGTTTTTT.